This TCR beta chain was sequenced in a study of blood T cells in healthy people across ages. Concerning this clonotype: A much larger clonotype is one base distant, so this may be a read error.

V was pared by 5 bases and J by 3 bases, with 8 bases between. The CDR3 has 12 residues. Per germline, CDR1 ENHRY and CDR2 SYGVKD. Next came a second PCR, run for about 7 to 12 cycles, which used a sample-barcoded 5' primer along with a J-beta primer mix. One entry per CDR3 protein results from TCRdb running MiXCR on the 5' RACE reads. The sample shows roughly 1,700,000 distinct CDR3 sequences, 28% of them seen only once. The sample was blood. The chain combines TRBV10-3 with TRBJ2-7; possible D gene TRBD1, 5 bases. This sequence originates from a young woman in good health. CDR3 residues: CAISMDIYEQYF. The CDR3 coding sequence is TGTGCCATCAGTATGGACATCTACGAGCAGTACTTC.